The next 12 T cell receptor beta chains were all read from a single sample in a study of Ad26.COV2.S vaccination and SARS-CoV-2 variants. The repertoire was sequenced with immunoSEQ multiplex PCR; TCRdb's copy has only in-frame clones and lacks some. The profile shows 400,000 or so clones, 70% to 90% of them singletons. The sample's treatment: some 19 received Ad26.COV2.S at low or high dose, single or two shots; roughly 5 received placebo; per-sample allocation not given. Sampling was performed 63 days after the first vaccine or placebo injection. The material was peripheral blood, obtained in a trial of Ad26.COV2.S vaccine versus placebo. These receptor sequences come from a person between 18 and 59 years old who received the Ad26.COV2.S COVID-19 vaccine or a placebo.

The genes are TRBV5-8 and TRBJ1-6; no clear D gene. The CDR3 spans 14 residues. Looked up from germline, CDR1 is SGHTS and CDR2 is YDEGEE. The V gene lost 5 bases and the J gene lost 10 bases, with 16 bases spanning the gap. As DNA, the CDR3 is TGTGCCAGCAGACTTGGCCCGACGCGGTCACCCCTCCACTTT. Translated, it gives CASRLGPTRSPLHF.

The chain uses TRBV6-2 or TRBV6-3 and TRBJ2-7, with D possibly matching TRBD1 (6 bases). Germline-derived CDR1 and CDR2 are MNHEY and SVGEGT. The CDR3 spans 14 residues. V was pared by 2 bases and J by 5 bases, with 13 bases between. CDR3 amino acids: CASSYVQGIHEQYF. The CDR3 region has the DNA TGTGCCAGCAGTTACGTGCAGGGGATCCACGAGCAGTACTTC.

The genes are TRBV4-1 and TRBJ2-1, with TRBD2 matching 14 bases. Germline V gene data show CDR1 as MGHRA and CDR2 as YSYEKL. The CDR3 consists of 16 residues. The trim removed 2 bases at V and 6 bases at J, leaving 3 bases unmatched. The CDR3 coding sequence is TGCGCCAGCAGCCAAAGACTAGCGGGGGGGCTCAATGAGCAGTTCTTC. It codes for CASSQRLAGGLNEQFF.

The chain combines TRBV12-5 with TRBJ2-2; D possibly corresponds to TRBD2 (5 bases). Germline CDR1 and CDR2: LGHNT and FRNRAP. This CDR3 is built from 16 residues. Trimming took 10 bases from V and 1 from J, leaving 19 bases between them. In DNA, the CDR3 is TGTGCTAAACGATCCCCAGGAGAGGGGAACACCGGGGAGCTGTTTTTT. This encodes CAKRSPGEGNTGELFF.

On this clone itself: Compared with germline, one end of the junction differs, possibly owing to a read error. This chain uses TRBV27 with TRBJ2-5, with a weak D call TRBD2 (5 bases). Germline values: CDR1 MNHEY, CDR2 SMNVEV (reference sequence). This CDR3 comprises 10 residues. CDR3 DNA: TGCCGAGGGCGTCAAGAGACCCAGTACTTC. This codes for CRGRQETQYF.

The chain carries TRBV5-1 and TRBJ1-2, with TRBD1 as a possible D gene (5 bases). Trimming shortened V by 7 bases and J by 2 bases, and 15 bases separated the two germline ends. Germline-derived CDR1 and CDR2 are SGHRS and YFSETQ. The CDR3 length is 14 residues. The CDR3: CASGGGAENYGYTF. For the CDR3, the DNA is TGCGCCAGCGGGGGAGGAGCCGAAAACTATGGCTACACCTTC. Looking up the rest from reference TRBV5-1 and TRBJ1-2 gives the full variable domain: KAGVTQTPRYLIKTRGQQVTLSCSPISGHRSVSWYQQTPGQGLQFLFEYFSETQRNKGNFPGRFSGRQFSNSRSEMNVSTLELGDSALYLCASGGGAENYGYTFGSGTRLTVV.

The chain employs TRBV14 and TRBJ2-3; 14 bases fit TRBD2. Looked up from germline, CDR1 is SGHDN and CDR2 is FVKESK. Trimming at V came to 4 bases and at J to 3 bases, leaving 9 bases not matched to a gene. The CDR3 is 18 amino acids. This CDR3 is CASSRGLAGGVKTDTQYF. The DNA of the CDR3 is TGTGCCAGCAGCCGAGGACTAGCGGGAGGCGTTAAGACAGATACGCAGTATTTT.

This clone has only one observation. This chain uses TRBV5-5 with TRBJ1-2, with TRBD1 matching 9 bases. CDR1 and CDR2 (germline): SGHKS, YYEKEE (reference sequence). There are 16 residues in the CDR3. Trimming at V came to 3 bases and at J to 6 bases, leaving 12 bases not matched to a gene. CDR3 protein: CASSSITGGKGNGYTF. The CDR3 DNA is TGTGCCAGCAGCTCGATAACAGGGGGCAAGGGGAATGGCTACACCTTC.

This CDR3 reads CASSLESRAHQDYTF. The CDR3 DNA follows: TGTGCCAGCAGCTTAGAATCGAGGGCCCACCAAGACTACACCTTC. This chain uses TRBV13 with TRBJ1-2; D remains ambiguous. The CDR3 has 15 residues. V lost 1 base and J lost 10, with 19 bases in between. Germline-derived CDR1 and CDR2 are PRHDT and FYEKMQ (reference sequence).

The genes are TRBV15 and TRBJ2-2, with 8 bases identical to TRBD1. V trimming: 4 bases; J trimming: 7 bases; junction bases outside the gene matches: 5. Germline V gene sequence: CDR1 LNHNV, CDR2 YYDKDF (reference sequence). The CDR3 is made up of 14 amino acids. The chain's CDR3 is CATSKQGAIGELFF. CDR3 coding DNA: TGTGCCACCAGCAAGCAGGGGGCGATCGGGGAGCTGTTTTTT. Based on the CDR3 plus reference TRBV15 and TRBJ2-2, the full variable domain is DAMVIQNPRYQVTQFGKPVTLSCSQTLNHNVMYWYQQKSSQAPKLLFHYYDKDFNNEADTPDNFQSRRPNTSFCFLDIRSPGLGDTAMYLCATSKQGAIGELFFGEGSRLTVL.

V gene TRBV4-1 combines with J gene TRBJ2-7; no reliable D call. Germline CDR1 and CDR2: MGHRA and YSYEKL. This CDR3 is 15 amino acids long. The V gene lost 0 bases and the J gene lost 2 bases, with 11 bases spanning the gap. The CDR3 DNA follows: TGCGCCAGCAGCCAAGATCCCGACGGAACCTACGAGCAGTACTTC. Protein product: CASSQDPDGTYEQYF.

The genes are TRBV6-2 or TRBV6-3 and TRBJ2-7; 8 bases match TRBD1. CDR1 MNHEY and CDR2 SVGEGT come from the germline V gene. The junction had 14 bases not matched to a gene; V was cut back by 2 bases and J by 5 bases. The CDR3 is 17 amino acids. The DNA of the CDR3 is TGTGCCAGCAGTTACCCCTCATCCACAGGGGGACTTGACGAGCAGTACTTC. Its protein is CASSYPSSTGGLDEQYF.